The entry below describes one T cell receptor beta chain. What it binds is unknown. Researchers reported that TCR beta cDNA libraries carried unique molecular identifiers. Out of roughly 0.85 to 10 million T cells, 450,000 to 600,000 cDNA molecules were generated. MiXCR was run by TCRdb on the PCR reads, yielding one entry per CDR3 protein. Of roughly 400,000 distinct CDR3 sequences in the sample, about 40% are singletons; the top ten hold less than 10%. These data originate in a study of post-analysis software for immune sequencing data. Study background: In terms of disease course, relapsing-remitting, secondary progressive and progressive-relapsing multiple sclerosis were included.

Trimming shortened V by 1 base and J by 0 bases, and 11 bases separated the two germline ends. The CDR3 runs 16 residues. Germline CDR1 reads SGHRS; CDR2 reads YFSETQ. The study, taken as a whole, reports: TRBV segments more frequent in patients than in controls numbered several and included TRBV5-6, TRBV5-1 and TRBV20-1. Significantly lower normalized Chao1 diversity was found in patients with multiple sclerosis relative to controls. Batch-matched samples strongly co-clustered by F measure.

The material sequenced was blood. The chain recombines TRBV5-1 with TRBJ2-1, with D possibly matching TRBD2 (6 bases). The source is a girl aged 2-9 years with multiple sclerosis. CDR3 nucleotides: TGCGCCAGCAGCTTGCGGGGGTCCCTCTCCTACAATGAGCAGTTCTTC. This sequence encodes CASSLRGSLSYNEQFF.